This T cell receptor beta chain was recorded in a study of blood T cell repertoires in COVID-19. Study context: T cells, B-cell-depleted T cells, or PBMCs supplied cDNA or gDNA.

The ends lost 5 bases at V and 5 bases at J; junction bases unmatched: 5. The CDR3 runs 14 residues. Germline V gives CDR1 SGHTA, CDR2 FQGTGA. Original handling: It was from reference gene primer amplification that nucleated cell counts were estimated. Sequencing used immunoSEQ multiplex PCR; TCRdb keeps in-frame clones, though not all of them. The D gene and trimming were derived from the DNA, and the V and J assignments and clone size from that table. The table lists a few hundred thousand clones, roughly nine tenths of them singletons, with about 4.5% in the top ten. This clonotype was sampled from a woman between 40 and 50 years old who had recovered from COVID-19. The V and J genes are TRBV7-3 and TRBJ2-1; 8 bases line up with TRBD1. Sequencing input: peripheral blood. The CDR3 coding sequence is TGTGCCAGCAGCCCAAGACAGGGGCACAATGAGCAGTTCTTC. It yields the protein CASSPRQGHNEQFF.